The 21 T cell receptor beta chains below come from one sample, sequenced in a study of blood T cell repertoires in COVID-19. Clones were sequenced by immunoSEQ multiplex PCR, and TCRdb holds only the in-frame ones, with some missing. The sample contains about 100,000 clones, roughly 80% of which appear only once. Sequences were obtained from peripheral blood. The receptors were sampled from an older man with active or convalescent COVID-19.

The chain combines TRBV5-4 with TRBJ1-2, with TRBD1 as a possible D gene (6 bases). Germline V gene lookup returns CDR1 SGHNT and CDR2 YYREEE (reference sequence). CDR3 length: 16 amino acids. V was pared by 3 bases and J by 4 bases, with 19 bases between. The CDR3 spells CASSSNRDLGSYGYTF. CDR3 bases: TGTGCCAGCAGCTCTAACAGGGACCTTGGAAGCTATGGCTACACCTTC.

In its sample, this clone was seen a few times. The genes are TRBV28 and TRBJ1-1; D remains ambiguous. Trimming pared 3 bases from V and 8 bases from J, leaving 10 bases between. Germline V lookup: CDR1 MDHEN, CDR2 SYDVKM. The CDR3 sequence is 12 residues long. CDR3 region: CASSFLRREAFF. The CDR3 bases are TGTGCCAGCAGTTTCTTGAGGCGGGAAGCTTTCTTT.

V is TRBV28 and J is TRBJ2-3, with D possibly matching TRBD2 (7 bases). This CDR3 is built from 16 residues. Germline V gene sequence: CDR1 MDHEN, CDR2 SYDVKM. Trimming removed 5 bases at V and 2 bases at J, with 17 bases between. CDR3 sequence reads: CASSTPGAGDTDTQYF. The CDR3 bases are TGTGCCAGCAGTACCCCGGGGGCGGGGGACACAGATACGCAGTATTTT.

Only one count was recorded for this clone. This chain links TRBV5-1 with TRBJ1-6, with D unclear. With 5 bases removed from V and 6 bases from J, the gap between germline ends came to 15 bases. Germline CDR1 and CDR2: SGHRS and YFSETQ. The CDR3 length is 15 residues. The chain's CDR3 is CASSSNGLSNSPLHF. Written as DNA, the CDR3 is TGCGCCAGCAGTTCCAATGGACTCTCTAATTCACCCCTCCACTTT.

The DNA of the CDR3 is TGTGCCACCAGTGATTTGAGGGGGCCGAACACCGGGGAGCTGTTTTTT. Encoded protein: CATSDLRGPNTGELFF. The chain joins TRBV24-1 to TRBJ2-2; TRBD1 aligns across 7 bases. CDR3 length: 16 residues. The V and J ends lost 0 bases and 0 bases, in that order; junction bases with no gene match: 0. The germline CDR1 and CDR2 sequences are KGHDR and SFDVKD.

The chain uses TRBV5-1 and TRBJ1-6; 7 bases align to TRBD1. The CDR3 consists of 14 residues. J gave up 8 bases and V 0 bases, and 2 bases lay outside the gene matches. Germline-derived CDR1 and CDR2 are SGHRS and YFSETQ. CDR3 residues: CASSLEGTDSPLHF. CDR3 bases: TGCGCCAGCAGCTTGGAGGGGACAGATTCACCCCTCCACTTT.

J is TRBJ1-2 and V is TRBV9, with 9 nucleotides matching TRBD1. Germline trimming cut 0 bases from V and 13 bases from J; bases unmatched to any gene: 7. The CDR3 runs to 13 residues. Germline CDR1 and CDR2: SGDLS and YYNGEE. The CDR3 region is CASSVDRGRSVTF. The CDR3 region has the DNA TGTGCCAGCAGCGTAGACAGGGGGCGATCAGTCACCTTC.

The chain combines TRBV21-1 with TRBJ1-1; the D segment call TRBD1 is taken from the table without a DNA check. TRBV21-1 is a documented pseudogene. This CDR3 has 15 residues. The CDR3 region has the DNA TGTGCCAGCAGCAAACAGGGAAGAAAGAACACTGAAGCTTTCTTT. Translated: CASSKQGRKNTEAFF.

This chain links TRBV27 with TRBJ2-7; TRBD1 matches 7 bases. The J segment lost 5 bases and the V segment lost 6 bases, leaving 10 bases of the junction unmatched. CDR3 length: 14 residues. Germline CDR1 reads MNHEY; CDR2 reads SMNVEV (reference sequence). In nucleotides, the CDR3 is TGTGCCAGCAGCCACCAGTACAGGGGCCACGAGCAGTACTTC. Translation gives CASSHQYRGHEQYF.

The CDR3 region is CASSLVGTLTDTQYF. The CDR3 DNA reads as TGCGCCAGCAGCTTGGTAGGGACTCTCACAGATACGCAGTATTTT. V and J are TRBV5-1 and TRBJ2-3, with D possibly matching TRBD2 (6 bases). The CDR3 spans 15 residues. V was cut by 0 bases and J by 2 bases, with 10 bases left in between. Germline CDR1 is SGHRS and CDR2 is YFSETQ. Drawing the rest from reference TRBV5-1 and TRBJ2-3, the complete variable domain is KAGVTQTPRYLIKTRGQQVTLSCSPISGHRSVSWYQQTPGQGLQFLFEYFSETQRNKGNFPGRFSGRQFSNSRSEMNVSTLELGDSALYLCASSLVGTLTDTQYFGPGTRLTVL.

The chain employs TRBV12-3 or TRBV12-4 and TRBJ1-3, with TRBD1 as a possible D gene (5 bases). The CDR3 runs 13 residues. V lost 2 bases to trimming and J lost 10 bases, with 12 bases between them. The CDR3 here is CASSLIQAVTIYF. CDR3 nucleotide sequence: TGTGCCAGCAGTTTAATACAGGCTGTAACCATATATTTT.

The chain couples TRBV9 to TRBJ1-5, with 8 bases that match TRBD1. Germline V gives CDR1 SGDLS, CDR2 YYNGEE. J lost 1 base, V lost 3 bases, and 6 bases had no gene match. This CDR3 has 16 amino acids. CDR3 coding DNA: TGTGCCAGCAGCGCCGGGACAGGACCCAGCAATCAGCCCCAGCATTTT. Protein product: CASSAGTGPSNQPQHF.

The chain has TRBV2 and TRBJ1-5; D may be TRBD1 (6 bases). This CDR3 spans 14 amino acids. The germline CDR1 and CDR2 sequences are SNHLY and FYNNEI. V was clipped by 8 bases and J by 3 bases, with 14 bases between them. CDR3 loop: CASHTGYSNQPQHF. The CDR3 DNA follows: TGTGCCAGCCACACAGGGTATTCCAATCAGCCCCAGCATTTT.

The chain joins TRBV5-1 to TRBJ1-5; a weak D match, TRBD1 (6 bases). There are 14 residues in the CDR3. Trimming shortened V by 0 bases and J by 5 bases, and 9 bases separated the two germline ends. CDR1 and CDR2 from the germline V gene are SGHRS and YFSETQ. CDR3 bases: TGCGCCAGCAGCTTGGGACAGGCAGATCAGCCCCAGCATTTT. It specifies CASSLGQADQPQHF.

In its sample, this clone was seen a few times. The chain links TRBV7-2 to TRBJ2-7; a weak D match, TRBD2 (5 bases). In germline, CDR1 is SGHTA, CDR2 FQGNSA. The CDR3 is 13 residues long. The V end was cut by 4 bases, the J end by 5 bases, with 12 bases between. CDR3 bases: TGTGCCAGCAGCTCGATGGCGGGTGACGAGCAGTACTTC. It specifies CASSSMAGDEQYF.

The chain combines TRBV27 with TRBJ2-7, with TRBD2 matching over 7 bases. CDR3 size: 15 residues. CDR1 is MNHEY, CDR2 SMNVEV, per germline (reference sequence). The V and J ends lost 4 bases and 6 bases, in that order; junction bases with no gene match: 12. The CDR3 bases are TGTGCCAGCAGTTCGACTGGGGCGGGAGAAGGCGAGCAGTACTTC. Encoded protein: CASSSTGAGEGEQYF.

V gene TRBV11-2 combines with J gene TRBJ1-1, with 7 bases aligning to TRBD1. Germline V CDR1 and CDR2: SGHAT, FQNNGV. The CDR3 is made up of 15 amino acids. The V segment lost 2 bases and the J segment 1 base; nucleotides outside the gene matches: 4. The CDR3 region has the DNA TGTGCCAGCAGCTTACGACAGGGAGCGAACACTGAAGCTTTCTTT. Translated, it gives CASSLRQGANTEAFF.

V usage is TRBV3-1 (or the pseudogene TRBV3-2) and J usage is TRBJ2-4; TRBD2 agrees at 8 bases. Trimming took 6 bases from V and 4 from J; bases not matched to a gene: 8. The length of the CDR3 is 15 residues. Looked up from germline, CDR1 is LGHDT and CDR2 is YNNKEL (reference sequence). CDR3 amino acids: CASSKYQRGKNIQYF. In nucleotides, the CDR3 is TGTGCCAGCAGTAAATATCAGCGGGGGAAAAACATTCAGTACTTC.

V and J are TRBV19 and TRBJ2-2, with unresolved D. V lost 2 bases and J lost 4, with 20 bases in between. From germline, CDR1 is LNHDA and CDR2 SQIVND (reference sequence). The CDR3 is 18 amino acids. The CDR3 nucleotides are TGTGCCAGTAGTATAAACAGCCTCACCCAGGTTCTCACCGGGGAGCTGTTTTTT. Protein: CASSINSLTQVLTGELFF. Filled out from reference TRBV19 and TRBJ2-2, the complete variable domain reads DGGITQSPKYLFRKEGQNVTLSCEQNLNHDAMYWYRQDPGQGLRLIYYSQIVNDFQKGDIAEGYSVSREKKESFPLTVTSAQKNPTAFYLCASSINSLTQVLTGELFFGEGSRLTVL.

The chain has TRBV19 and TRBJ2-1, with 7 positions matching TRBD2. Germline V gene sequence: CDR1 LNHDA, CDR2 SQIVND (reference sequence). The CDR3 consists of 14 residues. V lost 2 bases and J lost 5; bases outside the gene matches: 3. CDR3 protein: CASSISGNNNEQFF. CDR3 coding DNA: TGTGCCAGTAGTATAAGCGGGAACAACAATGAGCAGTTCTTC. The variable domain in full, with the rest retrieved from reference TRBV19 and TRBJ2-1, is DGGITQSPKYLFRKEGQNVTLSCEQNLNHDAMYWYRQDPGQGLRLIYYSQIVNDFQKGDIAEGYSVSREKKESFPLTVTSAQKNPTAFYLCASSISGNNNEQFFGPGTRLTVL.

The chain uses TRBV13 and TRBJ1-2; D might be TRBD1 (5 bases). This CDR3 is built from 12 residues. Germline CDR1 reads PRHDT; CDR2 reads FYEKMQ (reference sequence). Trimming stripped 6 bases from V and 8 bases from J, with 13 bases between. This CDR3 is CASSFSQGGYTF. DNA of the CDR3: TGTGCCAGCAGTTTTAGCCAGGGCGGCTACACCTTC.